The following is a T cell receptor (beta chain) sequence with its context. Its antigen is still unknown. Qualities for individual bases were not recorded, and no much larger clone is one base off. Trimming leaves V shorter by 0 bases and J shorter by 7 bases, with the junction holding 6 bases beyond the gene matches. For CDR1 and CDR2, the germline V gene lists SGDLS and YYNGEE. Inclusive of the bounding cysteine and phenylalanine, the CDR3 is 15 residues long. Left in the record is the CDR3 DNA by itself, 45 bases read in frame from the first base. In the prospective study, participants were about 18 to 95 years old, resided in 25 or so geographic areas of the United States, and were enrolled through a virtual design. To assign participants to cohorts, the prospective study relied on clinical history that participants themselves reported in a screening survey and a study questionnaire. For ImmuneRACE Cohort 3, a participant was defined as recovered based on two consecutive negative NP/OP PCR tests, clearance by a healthcare professional, or resolution of symptoms. Each participant in the prospective study had whole blood, serum and a nasopharyngeal or oropharyngeal swab collected by mobile phlebotomists. Additional blood draws and questionnaires over a 2-month period could optionally be provided by prospective study participants. Blood samples from the prospective study were shipped frozen or at room temperature prior to DNA extraction.

The data belong to a study of blood T cell repertoires in COVID-19 (dated by TCRdb to 2018 to 2021). Regarding the study in general: Samples covering the acute and convalescent phases of COVID-19 were provided by collaborators in the United States, Italy and Spain. The material from the prospective study consisted of cDNA or gDNA derived from T cells, B-cell-depleted T cells, or PBMCs. Deeply sampled blood TCRbeta repertoires from subjects exposed to, actively infected with, or recovered from COVID-19 were included in the dataset. The repertoires were released in a freely available public database meant as a resource for research on the immune response to SARS-CoV-2. Samples came from the ongoing ImmuneRACE study (first 160 participants) plus 1,254 subjects from 6 global collaborators. A de-identified subject ID, COVID-19 status, age in years and sex were almost always included in the sample metadata. Where HLA class I and class II types were available, the types were taken from metadata supplied by the sample provider, not from assay-based typing.

Summary of the overall study and its limitations: How much clinical and demographic metadata was included differed by source and by participant, and the metadata was provided uncurated.

TCRbeta CDR3 regions were amplified from genomic DNA using the immunoSEQ Assay, a bias-controlled multiplex PCR. Under the source paper's analysis protocol: Within the assay, amplification of reference gene primers was used to estimate how many nucleated cells each sample contained. Sequence reads were collapsed and filtered to measure the absolute abundance of every unique TCRbeta CDR3 rearrangement. For each sample, productive Simpson clonality was calculated as the square root of Simpson's diversity index across productive rearrangements. This immuneACCESS table, as held by TCRdb, lists in-frame sequences with V and J called but not all clones. Of the missing ones, under half trace to an unresolved V gene in checked studies; the others have no known cause. V, J and clone size are those of that table, while D and trimming were read from the DNA. Recorded for this sample are approximately 300,000 clones; around 86% of them occurred a single time. Of the sample, 8% to 13% falls within the top ten clones.

Rearrangement joined TRBV9 to TRBJ2-1, and 8 junction bases match TRBD2. Sequencing input: PBMCs or T cells enriched from blood (not recorded which). This TCR was sampled from a woman between 18 and 30 years old who had recovered from COVID-19. The CDR3 has the sequence CASSVGSGVGNEQFF. The sequenced DNA: TGTGCCAGCAGCGTAGGTAGCGGGGTTGGTAATGAGCAGTTCTTC.